Following are 7 T cell receptor beta chains from one sample sequenced in a study of response to subunit inactivated influenza vaccine. One entry per CDR3 protein, called by TCRdb with MiXCR from the RT-PCR reads. The top ten clones hold 6.5% to 8.5% of a sample with some 640,000 distinct CDR3 sequences, approximately 15% of them seen once. Specimen: PBMCs from blood, collected around 14 days before vaccination. These receptors all stem from a man in his fifties who received an inactivated influenza vaccine.

This sequence joins TRBV7-2 and TRBJ2-7, with TRBD1 matching 7 bases. This CDR3 is 13 amino acids long. Looked up from germline, CDR1 is SGHTA and CDR2 is FQGNSA. After removal of 5 bases from V and 7 bases from J, the junction contained 8 bases not matched to a gene. CDR3 in amino acids: CASSGDRDGEQYF. CDR3 nucleotide sequence: TGTGCCAGCAGCGGAGACAGGGATGGAGAGCAGTACTTC.

This clonotype was detected a few times. V and J are TRBV6-4 and TRBJ2-7; D unresolved. This CDR3 has 13 amino acids. Germline loops: CDR1 MRHNA, CDR2 SNTAGT. The ends were cut back, 6 bases at V and 2 bases at J, with 11 bases in the middle. The CDR3 sequence: CASRTKGPYEQYF. CDR3 nucleotide sequence: TGTGCCAGCAGGACCAAAGGTCCCTACGAGCAGTACTTC.

The V gene is TRBV7-6, the J gene TRBJ2-3; 11 nucleotides align to TRBD2. CDR1 SGHVS and CDR2 FNYEAQ come from the germline V gene. After removal of 3 bases from V and 0 bases from J, the junction contained 5 bases not matched to a gene. This CDR3 contains 17 residues. The CDR3 sequence is CASSLGSGRVSTDTQYF. Written as DNA, the CDR3 is TGTGCCAGCAGCTTGGGTAGCGGGAGGGTCAGCACAGATACGCAGTATTTT.

This clonotype has a count of ten or more. The genes are TRBV5-1 and TRBJ1-2; D is undetermined. CDR1 is SGHRS and CDR2 is YFSETQ in the germline V gene. Trimming left V 4 bases short and J 2 bases short, with 9 bases between. There are 13 residues in the CDR3. The CDR3 DNA reads as TGCGCCAGCAGCGTGAGGGAAAACTATGGCTACACCTTC. It is translated as CASSVRENYGYTF.

The V call is TRBV3-1, the J call TRBJ2-1; maybe TRBD2 (6 bases). The CDR3 totals 13 residues. The germline gives CDR1 LGHDT, CDR2 YNNKEL (reference sequence). Trimming cost V 1 base and J 7 bases, with 8 bases left between them. The CDR3 sequence: CASSQAGDNEQFF. CDR3 coding DNA: TGTGCCAGCAGCCAAGCGGGAGATAATGAGCAGTTCTTC.

As concerns this clonotype: Germline and junction disagree at one end, which may indicate a read error. V and J are TRBV2 and TRBJ2-7; TRBD1 or TRBD2 may be the D gene (5 bases each). The germline V gene has CDR1 SNHLY and CDR2 FYNNEI. The CDR3 length is 13 residues. For the CDR3, the DNA is TGTGCGAGCACTTGGGGCCGGGGCTACGAGCAGTACTTC. Translated: CASTWGRGYEQYF.

The chain couples TRBV10-3 to TRBJ2-3; 7 nucleotides align to TRBD1. Unmatched junction bases numbered 10, after V lost 5 bases and J lost 2 bases. The CDR3 loop spans 16 amino acids. Germline CDR1 ENHRY, CDR2 SYGVKD. CDR3 amino acids: CAISKRDSCYTDTQYF. CDR3 DNA sequence: TGTGCCATCAGTAAACGGGACAGCTGTTACACAGATACGCAGTATTTT.